Sequencing of this T cell receptor (beta chain) was carried out in a study of follicular helper T cells after annual influenza vaccination. Overall study: For some subjects, blood spans the 2013-2014, 2014-2015 and 2015-2016 annual vaccinations.

The V gene end was trimmed by 3 bases and the J gene end by 1 base; junction bases not matched to a gene: 3. The CDR3 is 14 amino acids. Per the germline V gene, CDR1 is SGHRS and CDR2 is YFSETQ. Profiled with immunoSEQ multiplex PCR; TCRdb holds only in-frame clones, not every one. The sample yields about 15,000 clones, around 84% seen once. General study points: Change in circulating plasmablasts correlated with ICOS+CD38+ cTfh clonality change.

Noted time point: 2014-2015 season, 7 days after vaccination. This clone appeared once. Its specificity is unknown. This TCR derives from an adult who received the influenza vaccine. This chain connects TRBV5-1 to TRBJ1-1, with TRBD1 matching 7 bases. Sequencing was performed on CXCR5+ CD38- circulating T follicular helper cells from blood, taken 7 days after influenza vaccination. The subset here: circulating Tfh, non-naive CD4+CXCR5+PD-1+ (ICOS+CD38+ or ICOS-CD38-). CDR3 DNA sequence: TGCGCCAGCAGCTCGGGACAGCCGAACACTGAAGCTTTCTTT. It is translated as CASSSGQPNTEAFF.